This TCR beta chain was sequenced during a study of blood T cell repertoires in COVID-19. This clone has a handful of counts. This table comes from immunoSEQ multiplex PCR, and its TCRdb copy is limited to in-frame clones, with some not included. The sample has 29,000 or so clones, 84% seen once. The sample taken for sequencing was peripheral blood. The sequence derives from a man at least 80 years old with active COVID-19.

The CDR3 loop reads CASSFFPAGQGTEAFF. The CDR3 nucleotides are TGTGCCAGCAGCTTTTTCCCAGCGGGACAGGGCACTGAAGCTTTCTTT. The J gene is TRBJ1-1, the V gene TRBV7-2, with 9 bases aligning to TRBD1. In germline, CDR1 is SGHTA, CDR2 FQGNSA. Losses at the gene ends were 3 bases for V and 4 bases for J; bases not matched to a gene: 9. The CDR3 contains 16 residues.